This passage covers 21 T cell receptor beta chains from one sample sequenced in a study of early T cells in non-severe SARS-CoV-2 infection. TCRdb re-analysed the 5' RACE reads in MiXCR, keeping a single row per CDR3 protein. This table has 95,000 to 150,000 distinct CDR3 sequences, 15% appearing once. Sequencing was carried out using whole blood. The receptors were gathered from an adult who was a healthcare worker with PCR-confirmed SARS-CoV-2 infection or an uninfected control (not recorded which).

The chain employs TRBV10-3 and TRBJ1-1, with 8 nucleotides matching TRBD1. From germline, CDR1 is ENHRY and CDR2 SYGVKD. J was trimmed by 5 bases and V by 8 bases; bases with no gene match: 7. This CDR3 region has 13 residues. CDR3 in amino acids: CAIAPDRATEAFF. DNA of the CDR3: TGTGCCATCGCGCCGGACAGGGCGACTGAAGCTTTCTTT.

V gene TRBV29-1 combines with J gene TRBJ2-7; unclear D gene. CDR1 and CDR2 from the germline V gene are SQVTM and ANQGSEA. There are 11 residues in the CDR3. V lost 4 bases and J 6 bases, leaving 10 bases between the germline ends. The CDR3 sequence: CSVVIVREQYF. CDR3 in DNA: TGCAGCGTTGTGATAGTTCGCGAGCAGTACTTC.

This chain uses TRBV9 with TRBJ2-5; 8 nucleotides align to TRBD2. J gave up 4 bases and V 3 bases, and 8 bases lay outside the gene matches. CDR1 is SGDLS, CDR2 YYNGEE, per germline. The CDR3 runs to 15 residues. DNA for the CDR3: TGTGCCAGCAGCGCCAGCGGGGGAGCCAGAGAGACCCAGTACTTC. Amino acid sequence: CASSASGGARETQYF.

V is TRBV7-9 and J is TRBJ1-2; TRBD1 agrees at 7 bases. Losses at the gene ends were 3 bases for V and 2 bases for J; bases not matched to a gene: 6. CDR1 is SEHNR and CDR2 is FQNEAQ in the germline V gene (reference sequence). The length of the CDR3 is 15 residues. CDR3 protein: CASSFPAGGNYGYTF. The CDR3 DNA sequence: TGTGCCAGCAGCTTTCCCGCAGGGGGGAACTATGGCTACACCTTC.

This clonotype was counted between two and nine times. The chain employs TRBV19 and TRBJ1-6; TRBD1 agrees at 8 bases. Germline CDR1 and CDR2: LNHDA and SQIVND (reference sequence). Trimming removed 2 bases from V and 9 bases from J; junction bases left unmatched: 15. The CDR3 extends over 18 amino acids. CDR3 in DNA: TGTGCCAGTAGTATACGGTCAGGGGGCGCGTATCCCATTTCACCCCTCCACTTT. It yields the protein CASSIRSGGAYPISPLHF.

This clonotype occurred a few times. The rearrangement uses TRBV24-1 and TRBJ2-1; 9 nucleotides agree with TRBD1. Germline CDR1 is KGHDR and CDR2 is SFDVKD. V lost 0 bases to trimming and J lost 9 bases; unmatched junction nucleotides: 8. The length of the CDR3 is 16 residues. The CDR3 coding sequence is TGTGCCACCAGTGATTTGGAGGACAGGGGTGAGAGTGAGCAGTTCTTC. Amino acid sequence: CATSDLEDRGESEQFF.

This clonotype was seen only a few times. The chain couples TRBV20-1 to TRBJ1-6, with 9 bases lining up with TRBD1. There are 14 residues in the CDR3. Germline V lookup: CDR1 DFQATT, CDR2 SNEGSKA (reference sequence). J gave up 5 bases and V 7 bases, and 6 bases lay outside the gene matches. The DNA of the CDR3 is TGCAGTGGGAAACAGGGGGCTGATAATTCACCCCTCCACTTT. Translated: CSGKQGADNSPLHF.

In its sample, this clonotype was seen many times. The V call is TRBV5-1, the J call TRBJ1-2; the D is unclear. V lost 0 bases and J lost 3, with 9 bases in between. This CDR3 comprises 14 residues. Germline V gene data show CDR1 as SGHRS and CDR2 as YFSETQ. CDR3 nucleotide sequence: TGCGCCAGCAGCTTGGAGGGAATGGACTATGGCTACACCTTC. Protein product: CASSLEGMDYGYTF.

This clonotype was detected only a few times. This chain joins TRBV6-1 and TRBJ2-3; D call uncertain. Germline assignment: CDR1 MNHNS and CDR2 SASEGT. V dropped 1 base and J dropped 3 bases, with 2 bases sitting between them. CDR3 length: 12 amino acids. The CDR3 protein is CASSEETDTQYF. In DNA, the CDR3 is TGTGCCAGCAGTGAAGAAACAGATACGCAGTATTTT.

The CDR3 region is CASSLPGGTGELFF. CDR3 in DNA: TGTGCCAGCAGTCTCCCGGGTGGCACCGGGGAGCTGTTTTTT. The chain links TRBV7-3 to TRBJ2-2; D gene ambiguous. V lost 6 bases to trimming and J lost 4 bases, with 12 bases between them. The germline gives CDR1 SGHTA, CDR2 FQGTGA. This CDR3 comprises 14 residues.

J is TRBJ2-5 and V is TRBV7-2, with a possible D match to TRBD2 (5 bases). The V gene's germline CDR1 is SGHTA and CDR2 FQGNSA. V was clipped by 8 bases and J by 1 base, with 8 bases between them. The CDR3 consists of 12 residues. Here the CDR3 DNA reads TGTGCCAGCCAGAGGGTCCAAGAGACCCAGTACTTC. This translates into CASQRVQETQYF.

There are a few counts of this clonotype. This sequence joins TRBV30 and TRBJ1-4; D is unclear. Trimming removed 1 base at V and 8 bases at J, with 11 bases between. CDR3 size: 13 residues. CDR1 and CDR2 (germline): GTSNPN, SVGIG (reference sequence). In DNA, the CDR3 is TGTGCCTGGAGTGGGAACTCCGGCGAAAAACTGTTTTTT. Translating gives CAWSGNSGEKLFF.

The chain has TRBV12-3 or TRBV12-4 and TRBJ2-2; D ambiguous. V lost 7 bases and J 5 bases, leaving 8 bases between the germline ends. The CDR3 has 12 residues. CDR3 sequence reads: CASNLGTGELFF. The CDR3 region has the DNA TGTGCCAGCAACCTGGGAACCGGGGAGCTGTTTTTT.

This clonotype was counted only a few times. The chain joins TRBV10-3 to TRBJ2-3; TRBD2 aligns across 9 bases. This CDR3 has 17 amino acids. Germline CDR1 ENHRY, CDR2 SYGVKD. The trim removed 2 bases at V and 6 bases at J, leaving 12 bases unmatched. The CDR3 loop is CAISEQTGGGADDTQYF. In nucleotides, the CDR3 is TGTGCCATCAGTGAGCAAACGGGCGGGGGGGCCGATGATACGCAGTATTTT.

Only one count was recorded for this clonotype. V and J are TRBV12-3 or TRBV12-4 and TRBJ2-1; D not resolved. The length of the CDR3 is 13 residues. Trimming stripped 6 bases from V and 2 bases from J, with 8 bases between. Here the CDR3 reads CASSGLTYNEQFF. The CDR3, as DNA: TGTGCCAGCAGCGGGCTGACCTACAATGAGCAGTTCTTC.

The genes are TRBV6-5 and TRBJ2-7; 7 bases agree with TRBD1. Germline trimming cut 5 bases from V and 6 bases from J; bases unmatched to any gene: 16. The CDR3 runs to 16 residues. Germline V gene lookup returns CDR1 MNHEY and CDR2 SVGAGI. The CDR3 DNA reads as TGTGCCAGCAGTCCCCCCGGGACAGATCGTTCCGGCGAGCAGTACTTC. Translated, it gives CASSPPGTDRSGEQYF.

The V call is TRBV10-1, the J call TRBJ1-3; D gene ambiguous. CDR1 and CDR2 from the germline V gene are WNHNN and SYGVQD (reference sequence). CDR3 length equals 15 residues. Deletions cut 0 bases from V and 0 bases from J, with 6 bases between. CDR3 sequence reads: CASSESANSGNTIYF. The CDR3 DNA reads TGCGCCAGCAGTGAGTCGGCCAACTCTGGAAACACCATATATTTT.

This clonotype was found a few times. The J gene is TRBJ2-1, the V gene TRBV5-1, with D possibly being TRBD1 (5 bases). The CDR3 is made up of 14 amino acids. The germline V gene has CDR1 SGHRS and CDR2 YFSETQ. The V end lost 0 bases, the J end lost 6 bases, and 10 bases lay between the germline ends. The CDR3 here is CASSLVATANEQFF. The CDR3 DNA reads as TGCGCCAGCAGCTTGGTGGCGACAGCCAATGAGCAGTTCTTC. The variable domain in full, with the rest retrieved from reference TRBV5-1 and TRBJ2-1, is KAGVTQTPRYLIKTRGQQVTLSCSPISGHRSVSWYQQTPGQGLQFLFEYFSETQRNKGNFPGRFSGRQFSNSRSEMNVSTLELGDSALYLCASSLVATANEQFFGPGTRLTVL.

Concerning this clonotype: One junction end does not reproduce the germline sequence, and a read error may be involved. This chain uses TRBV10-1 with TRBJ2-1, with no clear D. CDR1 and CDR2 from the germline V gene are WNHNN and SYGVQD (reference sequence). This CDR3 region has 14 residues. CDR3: CASSKSATYNEQFF. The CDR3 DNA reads TGCGCCAGCAGTAAGTCCGCAACCTACAATGAGCAGTTCTTC.

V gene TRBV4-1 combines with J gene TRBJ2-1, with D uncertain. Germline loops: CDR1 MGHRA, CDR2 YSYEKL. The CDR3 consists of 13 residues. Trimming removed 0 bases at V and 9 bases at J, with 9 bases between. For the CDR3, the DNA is TGCGCCAGCAGCCAAGATCCGGCGATTGAGCAGTTCTTC. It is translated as CASSQDPAIEQFF.

The CDR3 sequence is CASSLAGADTGELFF. The CDR3 nucleotides read TGCGCCAGCAGCTTGGCCGGGGCGGACACCGGGGAGCTGTTTTTT. The chain uses TRBV5-1 and TRBJ2-2; TRBD1 or TRBD2 may be the D gene (5 bases each). The germline gives CDR1 SGHRS, CDR2 YFSETQ. V was clipped by 0 bases and J by 3 bases, with 9 bases between them. CDR3 length: 15 residues.